The 24 T cell receptor beta chains presented below share a single source sample, sequenced in a study of neurological immune-mediated disorders. From the 5' RACE reads, TCRdb called clonotypes with MiXCR, one entry per CDR3 protein. The repertoire includes 55,000 to 75,000 distinct CDR3 sequences, under 2.5% of them detected once, and about 3% sits in the top ten. Sequencing was performed on PBMCs. Receptors originate from a man aged 50 to 59 with multiple sclerosis.

The table lists this clonotype with many counts. The J gene is TRBJ2-1, the V gene TRBV20-1; no reliable D call. The CDR3 spans 12 residues. Trimming took 2 bases from V and 7 from J, leaving 9 bases between them. Germline lookup yields CDR1 DFQATT and CDR2 SNEGSKA (reference sequence). The CDR3: CSARWPLNEQFF. CDR3 coding DNA: TGCAGTGCTAGATGGCCTCTTAATGAGCAGTTCTTC.

This clonotype was recorded many times. This rearrangement joins TRBV5-1 to TRBJ2-2, with D tentatively TRBD2 (5 bases). The CDR3 length is 15 residues. V lost 4 bases, J lost 7 bases, and 17 bases lay in between. Germline V lookup: CDR1 SGHRS, CDR2 YFSETQ. The CDR3 loop is CASSPGRGSGGELFF. Here the CDR3 DNA reads TGCGCCAGCAGCCCGGGGAGAGGGTCCGGCGGGGAGCTGTTTTTT.

This clonotype is labeled as medium-sized. This rearrangement joins TRBV5-1 to TRBJ2-3; D possibly corresponds to TRBD1 (5 bases). Germline CDR1 and CDR2: SGHRS and YFSETQ. This CDR3 comprises 13 residues. V lost 3 bases, J lost 1 base, and 6 bases lay in between. The CDR3 is CASSSTGTDTQYF. Written as DNA, the CDR3 is TGCGCCAGCAGCTCGACAGGCACAGATACGCAGTATTTT.

This clonotype occurred many times. The chain uses TRBV5-1 and TRBJ2-4; D gene uncertain. Per the germline V gene, CDR1 is SGHRS and CDR2 is YFSETQ. Trimming pared 0 bases from V and 0 bases from J, leaving 10 bases between. The CDR3 is made up of 16 amino acids. In nucleotides, the CDR3 is TGCGCCAGCAGCTTGGGAGATGGAATAGCCAAAAACATTCAGTACTTC. Translated: CASSLGDGIAKNIQYF. The full variable domain, in which reference TRBV5-1 and TRBJ2-4 provide the parts outside the CDR3, is KAGVTQTPRYLIKTRGQQVTLSCSPISGHRSVSWYQQTPGQGLQFLFEYFSETQRNKGNFPGRFSGRQFSNSRSEMNVSTLELGDSALYLCASSLGDGIAKNIQYFGAGTRLSVL.

This clonotype was detected ten times or more. This chain joins TRBV6-6 and TRBJ2-2, with D perhaps matching TRBD1 or TRBD2 (5 bases each). The CDR3 loop spans 14 amino acids. The germline gives CDR1 MNHNY, CDR2 SVGAGI (reference sequence). V gave up 5 bases and J gave up 4 bases, with 11 bases separating them. The CDR3 DNA reads as TGTGCCAGCAGTATAGGGACGGGCACCGGGGAGCTGTTTTTT. Amino acid sequence: CASSIGTGTGELFF.

This clonotype was seen repeatedly, ten times or more. The chain carries TRBV10-3 and TRBJ1-2; weak D call: TRBD1 (6 bases). V was trimmed by 2 bases and J by 4 bases, leaving 14 bases between them. The CDR3 covers 15 residues. Germline CDR1 is ENHRY and CDR2 is SYGVKD. The CDR3 nucleotides read TGTGCCATCAGTGAGATAGTACAGGGCGGCTATGGCTACACCTTC. It translates to CAISEIVQGGYGYTF.

This clonotype was detected many times. V and J are TRBV11-2 and TRBJ2-5, with D unclear. This CDR3 is 13 amino acids long. Germline CDR1 and CDR2: SGHAT and FQNNGV. V was shortened by 5 bases and J by 5 bases, with 12 bases between the two germline ends. DNA for the CDR3: TGTGCCAGCAGCCGAGGTGTGGGGGAGACCCAGTACTTC. This sequence encodes CASSRGVGETQYF.

This clonotype was detected ten times or more. This chain's CDR3 is CASSPGLAGTYEQYF. In nucleotides, the CDR3 is TGTGCCAGCAGTCCTGGACTAGCGGGGACCTACGAGCAGTACTTC. V and J are TRBV5-8 and TRBJ2-7, with 12 bases aligning to TRBD2. Germline loops: CDR1 SGHTS, CDR2 YDEGEE. This CDR3 has 15 residues. Unmatched junction bases numbered 5, after V lost 5 bases and J lost 2 bases.

This clonotype was observed at least ten times. CDR3 coding DNA: TGTGCCAGCAGCTCAGACCTCCAGGGAAGTGGCAATCAGCCCCAGCATTTT. Residues: CASSSDLQGSGNQPQHF. This rearrangement joins TRBV5-5 to TRBJ1-5, with a possible D match to TRBD1 (5 bases). The CDR3 runs 17 residues. V lost 3 bases and J 2 bases, leaving 18 bases between the germline ends. Germline values: CDR1 SGHKS, CDR2 YYEKEE (reference sequence).

This clonotype was found many times. The chain links TRBV4-3 to TRBJ2-3; unclear D gene. Trimming cost V 0 bases and J 4 bases, with 17 bases left between them. CDR1 is LGHNA, CDR2 YSLEER, per germline. The CDR3 consists of 17 residues. DNA of the CDR3: TGCGCCAGCAGCCAAGATTGGCCTCCCGCCCCCCCAGATACGCAGTATTTT. Translating it yields CASSQDWPPAPPDTQYF.

This clonotype was observed many times. The V call is TRBV20-1, the J call TRBJ1-3; D is perhaps TRBD1 (5 bases). V lost 6 bases and J 3 bases, leaving 15 bases between the germline ends. Per germline, CDR1 DFQATT and CDR2 SNEGSKA (reference sequence). The CDR3 runs 14 residues. The CDR3: CSADDRDRGNTIYF. The CDR3 nucleotides read TGCAGTGCGGACGACCGGGACCGTGGAAACACCATATATTTT.

This clonotype came up many times. V and J are TRBV10-3 and TRBJ2-5; D unclear. Trimming removed 0 bases at V and 3 bases at J, with 5 bases between. Germline loops: CDR1 ENHRY, CDR2 SYGVKD. This CDR3 comprises 13 residues. CDR3 coding DNA: TGTGCCATCAGTGAGTCACCAGAAGAGACCCAGTACTTC. The encoded protein is CAISESPEETQYF.

The sample holds many counts of this clonotype. The chain carries TRBV10-2 and TRBJ2-1; 7 bases agree with TRBD1. J was trimmed by 8 bases and V by 6 bases; bases with no gene match: 4. Germline assignment: CDR1 WSHSY and CDR2 SAAADI. The CDR3 totals 12 residues. This CDR3 is CASRDRLYEQFF. The CDR3 DNA sequence: TGCGCCAGCAGGGACAGGTTGTATGAGCAGTTCTTC.

In regard to this clonotype: A much more abundant neighbour one base away suggests this may be a read error. V is TRBV29-1 and J is TRBJ2-7; TRBD1 matches 7 bases. CDR3 length: 17 amino acids. The V and J ends lost 2 bases and 7 bases, in that order; junction bases with no gene match: 20. Germline-derived CDR1 and CDR2 are SQVTM and ANQGSEA. CDR3 sequence reads: CSVEWLARTGGGKEQYF. As DNA, the CDR3 is TGCAGCGTTGAATGGCTTGCTCGGACAGGTGGGGGCAAAGAGCAGTACTTC.

This clonotype was observed at least ten times. The CDR3 protein is CSARTSQETQYF. CDR3 nucleotide sequence: TGCAGTGCTAGGACATCCCAAGAGACCCAGTACTTC. V usage is TRBV20-1 and J usage is TRBJ2-5; D is undetermined. The V gene's germline CDR1 is DFQATT and CDR2 SNEGSKA (reference sequence). The CDR3 is 12 residues long. Trimming left V 3 bases short and J 1 base short, with 6 bases between.

This clonotype has at least ten counts. As DNA, the CDR3 is TGTGCCAGCAGTTACTCCACAAGCAGCTCTGGAAACACCATATATTTT. It encodes CASSYSTSSSGNTIYF. V gene TRBV6-5 combines with J gene TRBJ1-3; D is ambiguous. V was trimmed by 0 bases and J by 0 bases, leaving 9 bases between them. This CDR3 comprises 16 residues. Germline-derived CDR1 and CDR2 are MNHEY and SVGAGI.

Ten or more counts support this clonotype. The rearrangement joins TRBV20-1 to TRBJ2-5, with no clear D. Germline V gene sequence: CDR1 DFQATT, CDR2 SNEGSKA (reference sequence). The V gene lost 4 bases and the J gene lost 5 bases, with 8 bases spanning the gap. This CDR3 is 11 amino acids long. DNA of the CDR3: TGCAGTGCTACCCTGGCGGAGACCCAGTACTTC. Its translation is CSATLAETQYF.

J is TRBJ2-7 and V is TRBV4-1; TRBD1 might be the D (6 bases). CDR1 and CDR2 (germline): MGHRA, YSYEKL. The CDR3 covers 13 residues. Trimming cost V 2 bases and J 9 bases, with 14 bases left between them. Here the CDR3 DNA reads TGCGCCAGCAGCCAACAGGGGTGGAAAGCGCAGTACTTC. This gives the protein CASSQQGWKAQYF.

This clonotype was recorded many times. The CDR3 region is CSARDQSRVNSPLHF. The CDR3 DNA follows: TGCAGTGCTAGAGATCAAAGCAGGGTGAACTCACCCCTCCACTTT. The V gene is TRBV20-1, the J gene TRBJ1-6, with D perhaps TRBD1 (5 bases). CDR3 length: 15 amino acids. The V gene lost 0 bases and the J gene lost 10 bases, with 16 bases spanning the gap. Germline loops: CDR1 DFQATT, CDR2 SNEGSKA (reference sequence).

As regards this clonotype: A much bigger clone sits one base away, suggesting this may be a read error. The rearrangement links TRBV29-1 to TRBJ2-5, with unresolved D. Germline lookup yields CDR1 SQVTM and CDR2 ANQGSEA. The germline V and J ends were trimmed by 4 bases and 2 bases, with 8 bases remaining between them. This CDR3 contains 12 residues. The CDR3 region is CSVGKVQETQYF. In DNA, the CDR3 is TGCAGCGTTGGGAAGGTACAAGAGACCCAGTACTTC.

This clonotype was counted many times. The chain recombines TRBV21-1 with TRBJ1-1; the DNA was not used to check the table's D call, TRBD1. TRBV21-1 is labeled a pseudogene. The CDR3 covers 14 residues. CDR3 sequence (DNA): TGTGCCAGCAGCAGGACAGGTGATATCACTGAAGCTTTCTTT. It encodes CASSRTGDITEAFF.

Ten or more counts support this clonotype. This chain connects TRBV9 to TRBJ2-5; 7 nucleotides match TRBD2. The junction had 7 bases not matched to a gene; V was cut back by 4 bases and J by 4 bases. This CDR3 has 14 residues. Looked up from germline, CDR1 is SGDLS and CDR2 is YYNGEE. CDR3: CASSPSPGGETQYF. The CDR3 DNA sequence: TGTGCCAGCAGCCCGTCCCCGGGGGGAGAGACCCAGTACTTC.

This clonotype was seen ten or more times. CDR3 sequence reads: CASSVGTSVSYNEQFF. The CDR3 DNA reads as TGTGCCAGCAGCGTAGGGACATCCGTCTCCTACAATGAGCAGTTCTTC. V gene TRBV9 combines with J gene TRBJ2-1, with a weak D call TRBD1 (5 bases). Germline CDR1 reads SGDLS; CDR2 reads YYNGEE. CDR3 length equals 16 residues. Trimming removed 0 bases at V and 0 bases at J, with 10 bases between.

This clonotype was counted ten times or more. The gene calls are TRBV7-2 and TRBJ1-2, with 7 bases fitting TRBD1. V was pared by 1 base and J by 6 bases, with 11 bases of the junction left unmatched. CDR1 SGHTA and CDR2 FQGNSA come from the germline V gene. There are 16 residues in the CDR3. The CDR3 region is CASSLVNTGAGHGYTF. In nucleotides, the CDR3 is TGTGCCAGCAGCTTAGTAAACACAGGGGCGGGTCATGGCTACACCTTC.